Listed here is a single T cell receptor beta chain. The sample is drawn from a study of shared T cell receptors in the human thymus. Profiling relied on immunoSEQ multiplex PCR, and the TCRdb table lists in-frame clones only, not all of them. The profile shows 500,000 to 850,000 clones, about 87% of them singletons. The CDR3 totals 14 residues. Germline CDR1 is MNHEY and CDR2 is SVGAGI. The junction had 6 bases not matched to a gene; V was cut back by 6 bases and J by 3 bases. These data also formed part of another study, on human thymus T cells. From that second work: Donors were healthy Finnish infants having corrective surgery for congenital heart defects. Thymus specimens were resections from corrective heart surgery. In thymic and blood repertoires alike, V and J usage looked biased. The related literature has documented a marked overlap of thymic repertoires among unrelated individuals.

This clonotype was obtained from a boy in the first two years of life with a congenital heart defect. The sample comprised thymocytes. The chain links TRBV6-5 to TRBJ2-5; TRBD2 matches 8 bases. Written as DNA, the CDR3 is TGTGCCAGCAGATATGAACTAGCGGAAGAGACCCAGTACTTC. Translated, it gives CASRYELAEETQYF.